The T cell receptor beta chain under discussion was sequenced for a study of monozygotic twins with inflammatory bowel disease. The CDR3 is made up of 14 amino acids. Per germline, CDR1 SGHRS and CDR2 YFSETQ. One entry per CDR3 protein, without DNA, is what TCRdb gives after re-calling the 5' RACE reads. The sample yields some 83,000 distinct CDR3 sequences, of which the top ten take up roughly 7.4%. This TCR came from a human donor with ulcerative colitis or Crohn's disease, or a healthy co-twin of an affected twin (not recorded which). Sequencing was performed on blood. The rearrangement uses TRBV5-1 and TRBJ2-7; TCRdb gives TRBD1 as the D gene, but with no DNA this cannot be confirmed. The CDR3 protein is CASSLAGTGIEQYF. The whole variable domain, remainder taken from reference TRBV5-1 and TRBJ2-7, is KAGVTQTPRYLIKTRGQQVTLSCSPISGHRSVSWYQQTPGQGLQFLFEYFSETQRNKGNFPGRFSGRQFSNSRSEMNVSTLELGDSALYLCASSLAGTGIEQYFGPGTRLTVT.